This T cell receptor (beta chain) stems from a study of siplizumab effects on memory and regulatory T cells. The trim removed 4 bases at V and 5 bases at J, leaving 1 base unmatched. Germline V gives CDR1 LGHNA, CDR2 YSLEER. The CDR3 sequence is 14 residues long. Study findings and constraints: Naive T cells were seemingly more diverse than memory cells, and major contributions to the alloresponse seemed to be made by them. With siplizumab, mappable alloreactive CD4+ clones averaged 68.8% Treg-derived, versus about 29% in controls. Alloreactive sequences that could be traced to unstimulated CD4+ memory cells showed a significant reduction under siplizumab.

Clones were read by immunoSEQ multiplex PCR, and TCRdb kept only the in-frame ones, dropping some. This sample has some 110,000 clones, with about 92% found just once. A note on this clone: Its antigen is undetermined.

The clonotype comes from a human donor in good health. The sequenced sample was CD4+ T cells sorted from blood. The chain recombines TRBV4-3 with TRBJ2-2, with 10 bases that match TRBD1. Here the CDR3 reads CASSRGQGTGELFF. The CDR3 nucleotides are TGCGCCAGCAGCCGGGGACAGGGGACCGGGGAGCTGTTTTTT.